The 24 T cell receptor beta chains below all came from one sample that was sequenced in a study of blood T cells in healthy people across ages (dated by TCRdb to about 2015). The library was made by 5' RACE. Sequencing relied on an Illumina HiSeq 2500. A second PCR of about 6 to 11 cycles was run with a J-beta primer mix and a sample-barcoded 5' primer. TCRdb reworked the public reads: Q25 trimming with fastp, MiXCR clone assembly, productive beta chains retained. Identical CDR3 protein sequences are pooled into one entry, listed with their most common genes and DNA. The sample table records some 1.5 million distinct CDR3 sequences; under 55% of these occur just once. In total, the top ten clones hold approximately 4% of the sample. Source material: blood. Source of these receptors: a woman aged 18-29 years in good health.

This clonotype occurred many times. This sequence joins TRBV7-9 and TRBJ2-4; possibly TRBD1 for D (6 bases). Trimming pared 5 bases from V and 8 bases from J, leaving 10 bases between. Germline lookup yields CDR1 SEHNR and CDR2 FQNEAQ (reference sequence). This CDR3 region has 12 residues. This chain's CDR3 is CASSLQGYIQYF. The CDR3 DNA is TGTGCCAGCAGCCTACAGGGTTACATTCAGTACTTC.

The J gene is TRBJ1-2, the V gene TRBV3-1; 7 nucleotides align to TRBD1. CDR3 length: 14 amino acids. Germline V gene data show CDR1 as LGHDT and CDR2 as YNNKEL (reference sequence). The V segment lost 3 bases and the J segment 4 bases; nucleotides outside the gene matches: 5. The CDR3 region has the DNA TGTGCCAGCAGCCAGGGGGGACAGATCTATGGCTACACCTTC. Translating it yields CASSQGGQIYGYTF.

V and J are TRBV5-1 and TRBJ2-5; 12 bases match TRBD2. CDR1 SGHRS and CDR2 YFSETQ come from the germline V gene. V was clipped by 4 bases and J by 11 bases; unmatched bases: 18. The CDR3 is made up of 17 amino acids. This CDR3 is CASSPGLAGRIGNGQYF. CDR3 DNA: TGCGCCAGCAGCCCGGGACTAGCGGGCCGCATAGGAAATGGGCAGTACTTC. Complete variable domain (other parts from reference TRBV5-1 and TRBJ2-5): KAGVTQTPRYLIKTRGQQVTLSCSPISGHRSVSWYQQTPGQGLQFLFEYFSETQRNKGNFPGRFSGRQFSNSRSEMNVSTLELGDSALYLCASSPGLAGRIGNGQYFGPGTRLLVL.

V gene TRBV27 combines with J gene TRBJ2-1; TRBD1 is a possible D gene (5 bases). CDR1 and CDR2 from the germline V gene are MNHEY and SMNVEV (reference sequence). The CDR3 sequence is 13 residues long. With 3 bases removed from V and 8 bases from J, the gap between germline ends came to 11 bases. The CDR3 region is CASSFRDGYEQFF. The CDR3 DNA is TGTGCCAGCAGTTTCAGGGATGGATATGAGCAGTTCTTC.

The V gene is TRBV4-2, the J gene TRBJ2-3; perhaps TRBD2 as D (5 bases). Trimming stripped 4 bases from V and 2 bases from J, with 13 bases between. The CDR3 runs 15 residues. Germline assignment: CDR1 LGHNA and CDR2 YNFKEQ. CDR3 region: CASSPLTGFTDTQYF. CDR3 bases: TGTGCCAGCAGCCCACTAACGGGGTTCACAGATACGCAGTATTTT.

This clonotype has just a few counts. CDR3 DNA: TGCGCCAGCAGGGGGGCCGGACAGTACTACGAGCAGTACTTC. Translated: CASRGAGQYYEQYF. The chain has TRBV10-2 and TRBJ2-5; D is possibly TRBD1 (6 bases). The J call may be in error: the DNA end matches TRBJ2-7 better. This CDR3 contains 14 residues. CDR1 is WSHSY and CDR2 is SAAADI in the germline V gene.

This clonotype showed up many times. The chain is built from TRBV20-1 and TRBJ2-3; D remains ambiguous. V was clipped by 2 bases and J by 2 bases, with 8 bases between them. Germline V gene data show CDR1 as DFQATT and CDR2 as SNEGSKA (reference sequence). This CDR3 region has 13 residues. CDR3 in amino acids: CSARSTNTDTQYF. The CDR3 DNA reads TGCAGTGCTAGATCAACAAACACAGATACGCAGTATTTT.

The gene calls are TRBV28 and TRBJ2-1, with unresolved D. V was shortened by 2 bases and J by 3 bases, with 11 bases between the two germline ends. Per the germline V gene, CDR1 is MDHEN and CDR2 is SYDVKM. The CDR3 consists of 15 residues. The CDR3 reads CASSLQPYLYNEQFF. CDR3 coding DNA: TGTGCCAGCAGTTTACAACCGTATCTCTACAATGAGCAGTTCTTC. The full variable domain, in which reference TRBV28 and TRBJ2-1 provide the parts outside the CDR3, is DVKVTQSSRYLVKRTGEKVFLECVQDMDHENMFWYRQDPGLGLRLIYFSYDVKMKEKGDIPEGYSVSREKKERFSLILESASTNQTSMYLCASSLQPYLYNEQFFGPGTRLTVL.

Ten or more counts support this clonotype. This chain uses TRBV7-9 with TRBJ2-1, with D hard to call. Trimming took off 2 bases at V and 5 bases at J, with 16 bases between the two ends. Looked up from germline, CDR1 is SEHNR and CDR2 is FQNEAQ (reference sequence). The length of the CDR3 is 16 residues. The CDR3 loop is CASSLSLGKDHNEQFF. CDR3 DNA sequence: TGTGCCAGCAGCTTAAGTCTGGGTAAGGATCACAATGAGCAGTTCTTC. The variable domain in full, completed from reference TRBV7-9 and TRBJ2-1, reads DTGVSQNPRHKITKRGQNVTFRCDPISEHNRLYWYRQTLGQGPEFLTYFQNEAQLEKSRLLSDRFSAERPKGSFSTLEIQRTEQGDSAMYLCASSLSLGKDHNEQFFGPGTRLTVL.

The chain carries TRBV3-1 and TRBJ2-5; 9 nucleotides agree with TRBD2. Germline trimming cut 0 bases from V and 5 bases from J; bases unmatched to any gene: 4. Germline CDR1 reads LGHDT; CDR2 reads YNNKEL (reference sequence). CDR3 size: 15 residues. CDR3 bases: TGTGCCAGCAGCCAAGATTCTAGCGGGGATGAGACCCAGTACTTC. It codes for CASSQDSSGDETQYF.

As to this clonotype: The junction differs from germline at one of its ends, possibly a read error. The chain links TRBV24-1 to TRBJ2-1; D may be TRBD2 (6 bases). Germline V gene lookup returns CDR1 KGHDR and CDR2 SFDVKD. The CDR3 totals 14 residues. CDR3 sequence (DNA): TGTACCACCAGTGGGGGACTTTTAGATAATGAGCAGTTCTTC. Translated, it gives CTTSGGLLDNEQFF.

The chain links TRBV20-1 to TRBJ2-5; D may match TRBD1 or TRBD2 (5 bases each). The CDR3 is 14 residues long. Germline CDR1 reads DFQATT; CDR2 reads SNEGSKA (reference sequence). The V end lost 3 bases, the J end lost 6 bases, and 17 bases lay between the germline ends. The DNA for the CDR3 is TGCAGTGCTAGCCCCTCGCAGGGAGAACAGACCCAGTACTTC. Encoded protein: CSASPSQGEQTQYF.

The chain has TRBV18 and TRBJ2-6; D tentatively fits TRBD1 or TRBD2 (6 bases each). The CDR3 consists of 16 residues. V dropped 2 bases and J dropped 4 bases, with 12 bases sitting between them. CDR1 and CDR2 (germline): KGHSH, LQKENI. The CDR3 nucleotides are TGTGCCAGCTCACCATCGGGGGCTCCCGGGGCCAACGTCCTGACTTTC. It specifies CASSPSGAPGANVLTF.

The sample holds a few counts of this clonotype. The chain is built from TRBV2 and TRBJ2-2; 8 positions match TRBD1. The CDR3 has 15 amino acids. V shed 8 bases, J shed 4 bases, and the junction held 9 bases outside the gene matches. CDR1 is SNHLY, CDR2 FYNNEI, per germline. Written as DNA, the CDR3 is TGTGCCAGCCGTTCGGACAGGGACCTCACCGGGGAGCTGTTTTTT. Translated: CASRSDRDLTGELFF.

This clonotype was seen more than once but under ten times. The chain employs TRBV6-5 and TRBJ2-1; a weak D match, TRBD2 (6 bases). This CDR3 has 17 amino acids. Germline V lookup: CDR1 MNHEY, CDR2 SVGAGI. Trimming took off 4 bases at V and 2 bases at J, with 18 bases between the two ends. Here the CDR3 DNA reads TGTGCCAGCAGTTCTCACCTAGCGCCCCTTACCTACAATGAGCAGTTCTTC. The encoded protein is CASSSHLAPLTYNEQFF.

CDR3 in amino acids: CASSQDRVAARGTDTQYF. CDR3 DNA sequence: TGTGCCAGCAGCCAAGATCGGGTAGCGGCGAGGGGCACAGATACGCAGTATTTT. This chain joins TRBV3-1 and TRBJ2-3; D perhaps matches TRBD2 (6 bases). There are 18 residues in the CDR3. The ends were cut back, 0 bases at V and 1 base at J, with 17 bases in the middle. In germline, CDR1 is LGHDT, CDR2 YNNKEL (reference sequence).

This clonotype appeared a single time. The chain is built from TRBV2 and TRBJ2-7, with 14 bases matching TRBD2. The better agreement between TRBJ2-5 and the DNA end casts doubt on the J call. This CDR3 is 14 amino acids long. CDR1 and CDR2 (germline): SNHLY, FYNNEI. The CDR3 sequence is CASRGTSGGQTQYF. The CDR3 DNA reads as TGTGCCAGCAGGGGGACTAGCGGGGGACAGACCCAGTACTTC.

As for this clonotype: An end of the junction differs from the germline gene, which may be a read error. The gene calls are TRBV27 and TRBJ1-5; 9 nucleotides align to TRBD1. CDR3 size: 16 residues. Germline V gene lookup returns CDR1 MNHEY and CDR2 SMNVEV (reference sequence). DNA of the CDR3: TGTGCCGGCAGTCCCTCATACCGGGACAGGGTTCAGCCCCAGCATTTT. Its translation: CAGSPSYRDRVQPQHF.

In its sample, this clonotype was seen a few times. The chain combines TRBV9 with TRBJ2-3; D gene uncertain. Looked up from germline, CDR1 is SGDLS and CDR2 is YYNGEE. Between the trimmed V and J ends, which lost 1 base and 4 bases, there was a span of 4 bases. The CDR3 length is 12 residues. CDR3 sequence (DNA): TGTGCCAGCAGCGTACCGGCAGATACGCAGTATTTT. Translated: CASSVPADTQYF.

The J gene is TRBJ1-6, the V gene TRBV5-6; D call uncertain. V lost 4 bases to trimming and J lost 3 bases, with 11 bases between them. Germline V gene sequence: CDR1 SGHDT, CDR2 YYEEEE. The CDR3 consists of 15 residues. CDR3: CASSQGLRYNSPLHF. For the CDR3, the DNA is TGTGCCAGCAGCCAAGGACTCCGCTATAATTCACCCCTCCACTTT.

This clonotype was detected ten times or more. The rearrangement joins TRBV12-3 or TRBV12-4 to TRBJ1-2; TRBD1 aligns across 8 bases. V lost 11 bases and J lost 6; bases outside the gene matches: 5. The CDR3 has 11 amino acids. CDR3 sequence reads: CAGRTGHGYTF. DNA of the CDR3: TGTGCCGGAAGGACAGGGCATGGCTACACCTTC.

V usage is TRBV5-1 and J usage is TRBJ2-4; 8 bases are shared with TRBD1. The J call may be mistaken, given a closer DNA end match to TRBJ2-7. Germline CDR1 SGHRS, CDR2 YFSETQ. The CDR3 contains 17 residues. Here the CDR3 DNA reads TGCGCCAGCAGCTTGGCTTTCGGGACAGGTATAGGGTACGAGCAGTACTTC. Translation: CASSLAFGTGIGYEQYF.

This chain uses TRBV20-1 with TRBJ1-5; D is unclear. The CDR3 spans 14 residues. CDR1 is DFQATT, CDR2 SNEGSKA, per germline (reference sequence). Trimming pared 1 base from V and 2 bases from J, leaving 9 bases between. CDR3 bases: TGCAGTGCTAGAGGAGCAGGAGGCAATCAGCCCCAGCATTTT. This codes for CSARGAGGNQPQHF.

The chain joins TRBV6-2 or TRBV6-3 to TRBJ2-3, with D possibly being TRBD2 (6 bases). V lost 0 bases to trimming and J lost 6 bases, with 16 bases between them. The CDR3 has 16 amino acids. Germline assignment: CDR1 MNHEY and CDR2 SVGEGT. In DNA, the CDR3 is TGTGCCAGCAGTTACTCAGGAGTACGGGGGAGGGATACGCAGTATTTT. As protein: CASSYSGVRGRDTQYF.